The entry below describes one TCR beta chain. Sequenced by immunoSEQ multiplex PCR; TCRdb stores in-frame clones only, minus some. Seen here are 200,000 or so clones, about 93% observed once, and the top ten hold over 1.2%. The data stem from a study of control samples from healthy donors and cancer patients. This CDR3 is 12 amino acids long. The germline V gene encodes CDR1 KGHDR and CDR2 SFDVKD. With V trimmed by 9 bases and J by 2 bases, 1 base remained unmatched. The receptor was isolated from a middle-aged man in good health. V gene TRBV24-1 combines with J gene TRBJ2-5, with 8 bases lining up with TRBD1. The sequenced sample consisted of blood. The CDR3 spells CATGQGQETQYF. The CDR3 DNA sequence: TGTGCCACCGGACAGGGTCAAGAGACCCAGTACTTC.